The 29 T cell receptor beta chains below come from one sample, sequenced in a study of tumor-infiltrating lymphocytes in oesophageal squamous cell carcinoma. TCRdb re-analysed the PCR reads in MiXCR, keeping a single row per CDR3 protein. The table records 15,000 or so distinct CDR3 sequences, 58% of them present only once. Sequenced sample: esophageal tumor tissue. These receptor sequences come from a female donor with esophageal squamous cell carcinoma.

This clonotype showed up many times. The chain uses TRBV20-1 and TRBJ2-5; 8 nucleotides line up with TRBD2. The J segment lost 2 bases and the V segment lost 5 bases, leaving 7 bases of the junction unmatched. Germline-derived CDR1 and CDR2 are DFQATT and SNEGSKA (reference sequence). The length of the CDR3 is 14 residues. The CDR3 loop is CSAPPGGPQETQYF. The CDR3 nucleotides are TGCAGTGCTCCACCGGGAGGGCCTCAAGAGACCCAGTACTTC.

A note on this clonotype: The final CDR3 position lacks the conserved phenylalanine or tryptophan, pointing to a likely read error. The DNA is left out, because the CDR3 cannot be placed on it with certainty; the CDR3 is given as TCRdb lists it. The chain employs TRBV7-2 and TRBJ2-5; TRBD2, the table's D call, was not compared with the DNA. The length of the CDR3 is 8 amino acids, counting both ends. The germline V gene has CDR1 SGHTA and CDR2 FQGNSA. The CDR3 is CASRIKAG.

This clonotype showed up many times. The chain uses TRBV11-2 and TRBJ2-6; D call uncertain. CDR3 length: 14 amino acids. Trimming left V 2 bases short and J 0 bases short, with 2 bases between. The germline V gene encodes CDR1 SGHAT and CDR2 FQNNGV. The CDR3: CASSLSSGANVLTF. CDR3 nucleotide sequence: TGTGCCAGCAGCTTATCCTCTGGGGCCAACGTCCTGACTTTC.

This clonotype was observed many times. In DNA form, the CDR3 reads TGTGCCAGCAGCTTGCGTCTCGGGGGGCGGAACACCGGGGAGCTGTTTTTT. This gives the protein CASSLRLGGRNTGELFF. The chain recombines TRBV5-4 with TRBJ2-2; D might be TRBD2 (7 bases). Germline CDR1 SGHNT, CDR2 YYREEE (reference sequence). V lost 1 base to trimming and J lost 1 base, with 14 bases between them. This CDR3 is 17 amino acids long.

This rearrangement joins TRBV6-6 to TRBJ2-5, with D unclear. The end of the DNA aligns better with TRBJ2-1, so the J call may be wrong. CDR1 and CDR2 from the germline V gene are MNHNY and SVGAGI (reference sequence). CDR3 size: 15 residues. The CDR3 spells CASSYSSRRDNEQFF. CDR3 DNA: TGTGCCAGCAGTTACTCGAGCAGGAGAGACAATGAGCAGTTCTTC.

The rearrangement links TRBV7-8 to TRBJ2-2, with 8 bases that match TRBD2. Germline V gene lookup returns CDR1 SGHVS and CDR2 FQNEAQ. The length of the CDR3 is 16 residues. V gave up 5 bases and J gave up 0 bases; unmatched junction bases: 5. The CDR3 DNA reads TGTGCCAGCAGCCGGGGGGGGGGCGCGAACACCGGGGAGCTGTTTTTT. It specifies CASSRGGGANTGELFF. The full variable domain, in which reference TRBV7-8 and TRBJ2-2 provide the parts outside the CDR3, is GAGVSQSPRYKVAKRGQDVALRCDPISGHVSLFWYQQALGQGPEFLTYFQNEAQLDKSGLPSDRFFAERPEGSVSTLKIQRTQQEDSAVYLCASSRGGGANTGELFFGEGSRLTVL.

This rearrangement joins TRBV9 to TRBJ1-3; tentatively, D is TRBD1 (5 bases). CDR1 SGDLS and CDR2 YYNGEE come from the germline V gene. This CDR3 has 13 amino acids. V lost 2 bases and J 3 bases, leaving 6 bases between the germline ends. CDR3 DNA sequence: TGTGCCAGCAGCGTGGGGGATGGAAACACCATATATTTT. This encodes CASSVGDGNTIYF.

This sequence joins TRBV7-2 and TRBJ2-5; 7 bases match TRBD1. The CDR3 contains 15 residues. The trim removed 5 bases at V and 5 bases at J, leaving 11 bases unmatched. The germline V gene encodes CDR1 SGHTA and CDR2 FQGNSA. Written as DNA, the CDR3 is TGTGCCAGCAGCCCACAGACAGGGTGGGGGGAGACCCAGTACTTC. Translating gives CASSPQTGWGETQYF. Together with reference TRBV7-2 and TRBJ2-5, the CDR3 gives the full variable domain: GAGVSQSPSNKVTEKGKDVELRCDPISGHTALYWYRQSLGQGLEFLIYFQGNSAPDKSGLPSDRFSAERTGGSVSTLTIQRTQQEDSAVYLCASSPQTGWGETQYFGPGTRLLVL.

V gene TRBV6-5 combines with J gene TRBJ2-7; D is possibly TRBD1 or TRBD2 (5 bases each). The CDR3 is made up of 15 amino acids. Germline assignment: CDR1 MNHEY and CDR2 SVGAGI. Deletions cut 6 bases from V and 0 bases from J, with 15 bases between. The CDR3 sequence is CASSPGTARSYEQYF. The DNA for the CDR3 is TGTGCCAGCAGCCCTGGGACGGCTCGCTCCTACGAGCAGTACTTC.

The chain links TRBV12-3 or TRBV12-4 to TRBJ2-3, with a weak D call TRBD1 (5 bases). The end of the DNA is better explained by TRBJ2-7, so the J call may be wrong. The CDR3 is 12 amino acids. The CDR3 DNA reads as TGTGCCAGCAGTTTGGGGCTGAACGAGCAGTACTTC. Its translation: CASSLGLNEQYF.

This rearrangement joins TRBV6-1 to TRBJ2-3; D gene unclear. V dropped 5 bases and J dropped 2 bases, with 2 bases sitting between them. Germline V lookup: CDR1 MNHNS, CDR2 SASEGT. CDR3 size: 11 residues. In nucleotides, the CDR3 is TGTGCCAGCAGTATCACAGATACGCAGTATTTT. Translating it yields CASSITDTQYF.

The J gene is TRBJ2-3, the V gene TRBV7-9; perhaps D is TRBD1 or TRBD2 (5 bases each). The CDR3 has 16 amino acids. The germline V and J ends were trimmed by 1 base and 4 bases, with 15 bases remaining between them. Germline lookup yields CDR1 SEHNR and CDR2 FQNEAQ (reference sequence). For the CDR3, the DNA is TGTGCCAGCAGCTTAGGGACACGGGGTCGGGCAGATACGCAGTATTTT. This gives the protein CASSLGTRGRADTQYF.

In its sample, this clonotype was seen a few times. CDR3 protein: CASSLGVGETQYF. DNA for the CDR3: TGTGCCAGCAGCTTAGGGGTCGGAGAGACCCAGTACTTC. The V and J genes are TRBV7-2 and TRBJ2-5; no clear D. Germline V gene data show CDR1 as SGHTA and CDR2 as FQGNSA. Trimming removed 1 base from V and 4 bases from J, with 7 bases in between. The CDR3 length is 13 residues.

This clonotype was recorded a few times. The genes are TRBV27 and TRBJ2-7; 9 bases map to TRBD1. The CDR3 spans 14 residues. With V trimmed by 5 bases and J by 5 bases, 7 bases remained unmatched. Per the germline V gene, CDR1 is MNHEY and CDR2 is SMNVEV (reference sequence). In DNA, the CDR3 is TGTGCCAGCAGTGCCGGACAGGGGACCCACGAGCAGTACTTC. As protein: CASSAGQGTHEQYF.

V is TRBV11-2 and J is TRBJ2-7, with 7 nucleotides matching TRBD2. The J segment lost 7 bases and the V segment lost 5 bases, leaving 14 bases of the junction unmatched. CDR3 length: 15 amino acids. Germline CDR1 and CDR2: SGHAT and FQNNGV. The CDR3 DNA reads as TGTGCCAGCAGCCCCGGGGGGACTACCTACAATGAGCAGTACTTC. Translating gives CASSPGGTTYNEQYF. Using reference TRBV11-2 and TRBJ2-7 for the parts outside the CDR3, the full variable domain is EAGVAQSPRYKIIEKRQSVAFWCNPISGHATLYWYQQILGQGPKLLIQFQNNGVVDDSQLPKDRFSAERLKGVDSTLKIQPAKLEDSAVYLCASSPGGTTYNEQYFGPGTRLTVT.

The chain employs TRBV7-9 and TRBJ2-1, with 8 bases fitting TRBD2. The CDR3 sequence is 18 residues long. Germline-derived CDR1 and CDR2 are SEHNR and FQNEAQ (reference sequence). The trim removed 5 bases at V and 8 bases at J, leaving 20 bases unmatched. In nucleotides, the CDR3 is TGTGCCAGCAGCCGCCTCCCAACACTAGCGGAAGACGGCCATGAGCAGTTCTTC. This sequence encodes CASSRLPTLAEDGHEQFF.

The chain is built from TRBV7-3 and TRBJ2-1, with D tentatively TRBD2 (5 bases). The germline V gene has CDR1 SGHTA and CDR2 FQGTGA. The CDR3 runs 13 residues. V dropped 8 bases and J dropped 0 bases, with 8 bases sitting between them. CDR3 region: CASGEGSYNEQFF. The CDR3 coding sequence is TGTGCCAGCGGTGAGGGCTCCTACAATGAGCAGTTCTTC.

In its sample, this clonotype is medium-sized (0.01 to 0.1%). The chain carries TRBV6-1 and TRBJ2-1; D remains ambiguous. The ends were cut back, 8 bases at V and 7 bases at J, with 12 bases in the middle. The CDR3 spans 12 residues. Germline V gene lookup returns CDR1 MNHNS and CDR2 SASEGT. CDR3 region: CASCRFGNEQFF. The CDR3 DNA reads TGTGCCAGCTGCCGCTTTGGGAATGAGCAGTTCTTC.

The chain joins TRBV5-1 to TRBJ2-3; D call uncertain. CDR3 size: 13 residues. Germline loops: CDR1 SGHRS, CDR2 YFSETQ. V lost 7 bases and J lost 3, with 12 bases in between. CDR3 DNA: TGCGCCAGCCTCGGCCTTGGAACAGATACGCAGTATTTT. This sequence encodes CASLGLGTDTQYF.

The chain carries TRBV28 and TRBJ2-7; D gene uncertain. The DNA matches TRBJ2-5 better at its end, which makes the J call doubtful. The CDR3 has 12 amino acids. CDR1 is MDHEN, CDR2 SYDVKM, per germline. CDR3 DNA sequence: TGTGCCAGCAGTTTATCGTACGAGACCCAGTACTTC. Protein: CASSLSYETQYF.

This clonotype was observed a handful of times. The V call is TRBV12-3 or TRBV12-4, the J call TRBJ2-5; 10 bases line up with TRBD1. The assigned J gene may be wrong: the sequence end matches TRBJ2-1 better. This CDR3 has 12 residues. CDR3 loop: CASSWTGGEQFF. The CDR3 coding sequence is TGTGCCAGCAGTTGGACAGGGGGTGAGCAGTTCTTC.

The chain joins TRBV7-3 to TRBJ2-6, with 8 positions matching TRBD1. The tail of the sequence fits TRBJ2-1 better, so the J call may be wrong. Per the germline V gene, CDR1 is SGHTA and CDR2 is FQGTGA. This CDR3 is built from 15 residues. CDR3 in amino acids: CASSSTGQGSNEQFF. Here the CDR3 DNA reads TGTGCCAGCAGCTCCACAGGACAGGGAAGTAATGAGCAGTTCTTC.

V and J are TRBV10-1 and TRBJ2-1; 9 bases are shared with TRBD1. Germline trimming cut 3 bases from V and 5 bases from J; bases unmatched to any gene: 5. In germline, CDR1 is WNHNN, CDR2 SYGVQD (reference sequence). CDR3 length: 15 residues. CDR3 bases: TGCGCCAGCAGTGATCAGGGACAGGGTAACAATGAGCAGTTCTTC. It is translated as CASSDQGQGNNEQFF.

V is TRBV28 and J is TRBJ2-6; 7 nucleotides agree with TRBD2. TRBJ2-1 explains the end of the DNA better; the J call may be wrong. CDR3 length equals 15 residues. Germline V gene data show CDR1 as MDHEN and CDR2 as SYDVKM. DNA of the CDR3: TGTGCCAGCACCCTATATTTGGGGGGGAACTACGAGCAGTTCTTC. Translated, it gives CASTLYLGGNYEQFF.

The count of this clonotype is one. The chain has TRBV7-2 and TRBJ2-3; the match to TRBD1 covers 7 bases. The J call is doubtful: the DNA matches TRBJ2-1 better. The CDR3 length is 17 residues. CDR1 is SGHTA, CDR2 FQGNSA, per germline. In DNA, the CDR3 is TGTGCCAGCAGCTTAGCGCCGACAGGGAGATGGTACTACGAGCAGTTCTTC. It yields the protein CASSLAPTGRWYYEQFF.

Many counts were recorded for this clonotype. One base away lies a much larger clone, so this may be a sequencing read error. CDR3 coding DNA: TGTGCCAGCAGCAGCGGACTAGTTGGGTACAATGAGCAGTACTTC. This codes for CASSSGLVGYNEQYF. This chain joins TRBV7-2 and TRBJ2-5, with TRBD2 identical over 7 bases. CDR1 and CDR2 (germline): SGHTA, FQGNSA. This CDR3 has 15 residues. The V and J ends lost 5 bases and 11 bases, in that order; junction bases with no gene match: 17.

This clonotype has a handful of counts. The chain links TRBV11-1 to TRBJ2-6; TRBD2 is a possible D gene (5 bases). The CDR3 consists of 15 residues. Germline V gives CDR1 SGHAT, CDR2 FQDESV (reference sequence). Trimming stripped 5 bases from V and 4 bases from J, with 12 bases between. CDR3 nucleotides: TGTGCCAGCAGCGCCGGACTGCCGGGGGCCAACGTCCTGACTTTC. It codes for CASSAGLPGANVLTF.

This clonotype is medium-sized (0.01 to 0.1%) within its sample. This chain joins TRBV7-8 and TRBJ1-2; TRBD1 might be the D (5 bases). This CDR3 spans 17 amino acids. The V gene lost 1 base and the J gene lost 8 bases, with 23 bases spanning the gap. Germline-derived CDR1 and CDR2 are SGHVS and FQNEAQ. In DNA form, the CDR3 reads TGTGCCAGCAGCTTAGGGACGGGACCTCCATCGGGGGGGGGCTACACCTTC. As protein: CASSLGTGPPSGGGYTF.

The chain couples TRBV7-3 to TRBJ1-1, with 8 positions matching TRBD1. V lost 3 bases and J lost 0; bases outside the gene matches: 6. CDR1 and CDR2 (germline): SGHTA, FQGTGA. There are 16 residues in the CDR3. This chain's CDR3 is CASSLTGAPVNTEAFF. In DNA, the CDR3 is TGTGCCAGCAGCTTGACAGGGGCGCCCGTGAACACTGAAGCTTTCTTT. The variable domain in full, completed from reference TRBV7-3 and TRBJ1-1, reads GAGVSQTPSNKVTEKGKYVELRCDPISGHTALYWYRQSLGQGPEFLIYFQGTGAADDSGLPNDRFFAVRPEGSVSTLKIQRTERGDSAVYLCASSLTGAPVNTEAFFGQGTRLTVV.